This T cell receptor (beta chain) is drawn from a study of shared clonotypes between healthy human individuals. Study-level points and caveats: Relative to clonotypes present in all four donors, those not shared had lower generation probabilities. Sorted-subset sequencing was shown by rarefaction to be incomplete despite large depth.

Terminally differentiated effector memory CD45RA+ cells were excluded by CCR7 positive selection of CD45RO-negative cells. The CDR3 is made up of 15 amino acids. Germline V lookup: CDR1 MNHNY, CDR2 SVGAGI (reference sequence). V gave up 6 bases and J gave up 4 bases, with 16 bases separating them. The input for sorted-subset replicate PCRs was around 0.2 ug DNA, some 30,000 T cell genomes. The table came from immunoSEQ multiplex PCR; TCRdb's copy has only in-frame clones and leaves some out. The table has around 700,000 clones, 92% seen once; the top ten hold 24%. As to this clone: The antigen is unknown.

The source of this sequence is a man between 25 and 39 years old in good health. The genes are TRBV6-6 and TRBJ2-1; D unclear. The source material was naive CD8+ T cells sorted from blood. CDR3 nucleotides: TGTGCCAGCAGCCCCGTGGCAGGTCAATACAATGAGCAGTTCTTC. Translating it yields CASSPVAGQYNEQFF.